This T cell receptor (beta chain) was sequenced during a study of blood T cell repertoires in COVID-19. At the level of the study: PBMCs, B-cell-depleted T cells, or T cells were the source of the cDNA or gDNA that made up the material.

About this clone: Other DNA sequences in this sample translate to the same CDR3.

The table came from immunoSEQ multiplex PCR; TCRdb's copy has only in-frame clones and leaves some out. The sample yields around 110,000 clones, around nine tenths seen once. The origin of this receptor is a human donor with active COVID-19. The donor label of this sample is uncertain. Material: peripheral blood.

For the CDR3, the DNA is TGTGCCAGCAGTTTGCGTAACTATGGCTACACCTTC. Encoded protein: CASSLRNYGYTF. The chain joins TRBV28 to TRBJ1-2, with D unresolved. Germline values: CDR1 MDHEN, CDR2 SYDVKM. The V and J ends lost 3 bases and 1 base respectively, with 3 bases between them. The CDR3 loop spans 12 amino acids.